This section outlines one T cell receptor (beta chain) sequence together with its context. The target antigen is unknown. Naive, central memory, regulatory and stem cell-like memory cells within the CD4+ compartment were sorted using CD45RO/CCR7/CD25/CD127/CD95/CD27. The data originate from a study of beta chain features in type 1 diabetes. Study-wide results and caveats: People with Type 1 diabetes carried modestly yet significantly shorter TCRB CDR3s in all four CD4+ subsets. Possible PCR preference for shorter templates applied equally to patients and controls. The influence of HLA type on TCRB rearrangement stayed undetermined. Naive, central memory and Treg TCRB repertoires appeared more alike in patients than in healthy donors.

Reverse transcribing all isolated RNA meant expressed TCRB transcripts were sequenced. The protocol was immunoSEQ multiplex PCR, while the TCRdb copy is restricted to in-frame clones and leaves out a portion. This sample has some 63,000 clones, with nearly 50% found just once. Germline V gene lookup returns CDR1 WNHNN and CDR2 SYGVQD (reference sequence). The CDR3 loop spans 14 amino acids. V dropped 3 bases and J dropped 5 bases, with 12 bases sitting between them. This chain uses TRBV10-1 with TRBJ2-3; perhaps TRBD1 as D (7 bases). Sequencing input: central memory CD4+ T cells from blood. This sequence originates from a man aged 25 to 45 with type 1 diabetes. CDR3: CASSEGQGGDTQYF. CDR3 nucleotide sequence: TGCGCCAGCAGTGAAGGGCAGGGGGGAGATACGCAGTATTTT.